In this sample, the clone carrying this T cell receptor beta chain turned up once. This sample stems from a study of cytotoxic CD8 clonotypes in ibrutinib-treated CLL. Study-level information: Patients gave response samples after a median approximately eleven months of treatment, range 6 to 36.

The method was immunoSEQ multiplex PCR; TCRdb's version includes in-frame clones alone and lacks a portion of them. Here the sample spans over 120,000 clones, about 79% being singletons. Per germline, CDR1 SGDLS and CDR2 YYNGEE. This CDR3 has 12 amino acids. V lost 7 bases to trimming and J lost 2 bases; unmatched junction nucleotides: 2. Here the sequenced sample was PBMCs, taken after 12 months of ibrutinib treatment. This rearrangement joins TRBV9 to TRBJ2-5, with 7 nucleotides matching TRBD2. This TCR derives from a human donor with chronic lymphocytic leukemia. In DNA form, the CDR3 reads TGTGCCAGCGGGAGGGAGCAAGAGACCCAGTACTTC. It is translated as CASGREQETQYF.